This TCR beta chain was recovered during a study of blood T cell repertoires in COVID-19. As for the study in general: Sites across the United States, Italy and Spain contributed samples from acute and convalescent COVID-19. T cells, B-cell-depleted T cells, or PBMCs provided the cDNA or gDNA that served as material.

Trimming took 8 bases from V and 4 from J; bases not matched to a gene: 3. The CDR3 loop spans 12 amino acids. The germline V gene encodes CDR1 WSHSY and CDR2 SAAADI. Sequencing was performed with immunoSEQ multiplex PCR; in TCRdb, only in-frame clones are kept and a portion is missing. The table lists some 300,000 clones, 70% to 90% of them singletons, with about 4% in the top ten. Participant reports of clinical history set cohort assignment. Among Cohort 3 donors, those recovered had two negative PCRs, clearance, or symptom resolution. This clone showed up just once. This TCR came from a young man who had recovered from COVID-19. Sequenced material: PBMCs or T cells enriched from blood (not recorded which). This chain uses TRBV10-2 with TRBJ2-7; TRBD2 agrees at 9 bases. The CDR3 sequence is CASGLANYEQYF. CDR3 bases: TGCGCCAGCGGACTAGCGAATTACGAGCAGTACTTC.